The source of this T cell receptor beta chain is a study of cytomegalovirus exposure and HLA in healthy donors (dated by TCRdb to 2015 to 2018). In terms of the full investigation: An earlier analysis of roughly 610 of the donors reported 250 to 350 Gb of sequence data and some 110 million unique TCR beta sequences obtained from about 179 million T cells. Roughly 300 gigabases of sequencing data and 70 million to 100 million unique TCR sequences were included in an early release covering about 600 HLA-typed donors. Among the approximately 400 genotyped donors, around 81% belonged to the genetic ancestry cluster associated with self-reported Caucasian donors. The study aimed to test whether signatures of past pathogen exposure could be identified by cataloging public T cell receptors. The study used immunosequencing to profile the T cell repertoires of 670 or so subjects and linked those repertoires to cytomegalovirus serostatus. In addition to the first cohort of around 670 subjects, a separate validation cohort of approximately 120 different subjects was used. To predict cytomegalovirus infection status, the study combined high-throughput TCR immunosequencing, statistical association of individual TCRs with disease status, and machine learning. To study patterns of TCR occurrence, a later analysis re-analyzed previously published TCR beta repertoires from several hundred donors and added high-resolution HLA genotyping. Rather than using new phenotypic data, the later analysis identified candidate immune exposures from TCR beta sequences and from how often those sequences occurred across donors. To decide whether each TCR beta V gene segment behaved as functional or pseudogenic, an earlier analysis of some 600 of the donors relied on high-throughput TCR beta sequencing. Donor age, sex, ethnicity and CMV serostatus were compiled together with the repertoire data. A later genetic analysis took genome-wide SNP genotypes for about three fifths of the roughly 700 donors and used that subset as a discovery cohort. Every discovery cohort repertoire had been produced on one sequencing platform. HLA typing covered class I and class II loci at four-digit resolution. Typing coverage varied by locus: roughly 629-640 donors for A, B, C, DRB1 and DQB1; 500 to 550 for DQA1; about 590 for DPA1; roughly 450 for DPB1. A handful of DR-DQ haplotypes were handled as single units for association and clustering because linkage in the cohort was strong. On average, around 230,000 unique TCR beta nucleotide sequences were sequenced per donor among about 400 genotyped donors of the cohort, with approximately 18% of those sequences being non-productive. What the study reported, not specific to this receptor: The cohort was sequenced for TCR beta chains only, and without alpha or paired-chain data the features that could be detected were limited. For the cohort, immune exposure information was limited to CMV serostatus. According to a later analysis, parvovirus B19, influenza, CMV and Epstein-Barr virus appeared linked to several top co-occurrence clusters. When HLA alleles, especially DR and DQ, strongly co-occurred, attributing TCR associations to individual alleles was difficult. Because HLA typing was unavailable for some donors at each locus, only the typed subset was used in association tests. An association between a missense DCLRE1C variant and V-gene and J-gene trimming of TCR beta chains was found in a later genetic analysis and replicated in an independent cohort. Linkage disequilibrium might explain the correlated functional status among segregating V segments, but an unknown experimental factor could not be excluded. While some public TCRs were present in many individuals, most TCR sequences turned up only very rarely across donors. Compared with equally common non-associated chains, HLA-associated TCR beta chains in a later analysis were more clonally expanded and had lower generation probabilities. Because counts were too low, under 20 rarely observed V segments, including chromosome 9 orphons, were left out of the earlier analysis of 587 of the donors. A total of fewer than 200 TCR beta chains were listed by the study as associated with cytomegalovirus. In a later analysis, most CMV-associated TCR beta chains were found to appear HLA-restricted, with HLA associations seemingly driven largely by CMV exposure. An earlier analysis of around 600 of the donors showed that most TCR beta V segments appeared in productive rearrangements either about 87% or about 30% of the time, which broadly matched IMGT annotations. The authors suggested that the approach could potentially be generalized to other disease states and immunological phenotypes. At a false discovery rate of 0.05, a later analysis linked around 17,000 TCR beta sequences to specific HLA alleles. In both the original and validation cohorts, the classifier was reported to diagnose cytomegalovirus status with high specificity and sensitivity. A cluster of highly shared sequence variants was judged likely to represent a technical artifact of the sequencing pipeline. In vitro tests confirmed that a few of the cytomegalovirus-associated TCR beta chains recognize cytomegalovirus antigens. Sequencing depth was assumed to be roughly uniform across donors in the presence/absence analyses, though that assumption may not hold. Compared with the roughly 700-donor mean, donors in an Asian-associated ancestry cluster had fewer N-insertions in productive TCRs, according to a later genetic analysis. A further reported finding was that TCR beta sequences accurately predicted the HLA-A and HLA-B alleles for most subjects in the first cohort. According to a later analysis, TCR association rates differed among HLA loci, with DRB1 alleles showing the most associated TCRs and HLA-C alleles showing the fewest.

The library was produced with the immunoSEQ multiplex PCR assay. For the multiplex PCR, a mixture combining 60 forward primers for TCR Vbeta segments and 13 reverse primers for TCR Jbeta segments was used. Amplification of the CDR3 region of rearranged TCR beta genes was performed with a multiplex PCR assay on genomic DNA. Amplified TCR beta libraries were sequenced as 87-base-pair reads on the Illumina HiSeq System. Per the authors' processing: A later analysis counted 65 million to 90 million unique TCR beta chains across the 500 to 850 repertoires, and roughly 10 million of these chains were shared by at least two donors. A nearest-neighbor algorithm error-corrected the raw reads and collapsed the reads into unique sequences, merging closely related sequences to remove PCR and sequencing errors. To assign V, D and J gene segments, CDR3 sequences were aligned to IMGT reference sequences. For a sequence to be retained, at least a six-nucleotide match to both a V gene segment and a J gene segment was required. A rearrangement counted as productive if the CDR3 had no stop codons and remained in frame with V and J, and every other rearrangement counted as non-productive. CDR3 was defined by IMGT convention, running from the second conserved V-encoded cysteine to the conserved J-encoded phenylalanine. In an earlier analysis of around 600 of the donors, sequences lacking an unambiguous match to a single V gene segment were excluded. An earlier analysis of approximately 590 of the donors classified V segments as functional when productive rearrangements were above 56.7% and as segregating when the standard deviation between donors was above 5%. A statistical classification framework was developed to diagnose cytomegalovirus status using the catalog of TCR beta chain sequences. In a later analysis, TCR nucleotide sequences were compared against IMGT/GENE-DB human TR gene sequences so that V and J genes could be assigned. In a later analysis, CDR3 sequences and most-parsimonious VDJ recombination scenarios were assigned using the TCRdist pipeline. In a later analysis, each TCR beta chain was defined by its CDR3 amino acid sequence together with its V-gene family, and reads lacking a unique V-gene family were excluded. As a way to deal with suspected cross-contamination and a sequencing artifact, a later analysis dropped nearly 600 nucleotide sequences that were highly shared and had low generation probability. A later analysis calculated a clonal expansion index for each public chain from normalized within-repertoire ranks of inferred template counts. In a later analysis, generation probabilities were computed using a VDJ recombination model fitted to out-of-frame rearrangements, and the results were checked against IGoR. In a later analysis, hypergeometric tests were used to score TCR-TCR, TCR-HLA and TCR-CMV co-occurrence, with a repertoire-size bias correction applied to TCR pairs. A later analysis estimated false discovery rates by permuting HLA or CMV assignments 20 times. In a later analysis, co-occurring TCRs were grouped using DBSCAN, with TCRdist sequence similarity added in when clustering inside HLA-allele-positive subsets. Repertoires with fewer than 30,000 or more than 120,000 public chains, plus five repertoires with anomalous nucleotide sharing, were excluded from co-occurrence clustering. Not all clones reach the TCRdb copy of this immuneACCESS table, which keeps in-frame sequences only. Checked studies attribute under half of the gap to unresolved V genes and leave the rest unexplained. That table supplies the V and J calls and clone size; D and trimming were determined from the DNA. A total of 100,000 to 150,000 clones appear in this sample, around three quarters of them only once. Roughly 6.3% of the sample lies in the top ten.

The cohort consisted of 650 to 700 healthy bone marrow donors. All cohort members were sampled while nominally healthy, although unrecorded immune exposures were likely present. The donor tested CMV seronegative, placing the donor among the 350 or so seronegative members of the cohort. A peripheral blood sample was collected from each donor, and TCR beta sequencing was performed on peripheral blood mononuclear cells. Genomic DNA extraction from the blood cell samples was performed with the Qiagen DNeasy Blood Extraction Kit. In regard to this clone: Its antigen remains unidentified. Base qualities are not at hand, and no much larger clone is one base apart.

Sequences were obtained from PBMCs. This clonotype was obtained from a middle-aged woman in good health and CMV-seronegative.

Read as DNA, the sequence is TGTGCCAGCAGCGCAAGGGCGGACAGAACCACCTACAATGAGCAGTTCTTC. It encodes CASSARADRTTYNEQFF. The receptor chain draws on TRBV7-9 and TRBJ2-1, with a weak D call of TRBD1 (6 bases match). The germline V gene (reference sequence) sets CDR1 to SEHNR and CDR2 to FQNEAQ. At the junction V is shortened by 5 bases and J by 2 bases, with 19 bases in between. The CDR3 sequence holds 17 residues, the cysteine and phenylalanine included. CDR3 DNA is the only sequence kept; it has 51 bases, read in frame from the first base.